This T cell receptor (beta chain) was sequenced during a study of a mutant IDH1 vaccine in newly diagnosed glioma. Looking at the study overall: Onset of vaccination occurred 4-6 weeks following radiotherapy alone, or with temozolomide cycles. Those enrolled had earlier been treated with radiotherapy, temozolomide, or both, mostly both. Visit V12 was at week 35; visit V13 was at week 47.

Assay used: immunoSEQ multiplex PCR; TCRdb lists only in-frame clones, some missing. The table lists around 30,000 clones, 82% of them singletons. About this clone: The antigen is undetermined.

The time point was: week 35, safety follow-up. Topical imiquimod was applied with each vaccine dose, which held 300 ug of mutant IDH1 20-mer peptide. At weeks 1, 3, 5, 7, 11, 15, 19 and 23, patients received a vaccination, eight in all. Trimming left V 2 bases short and J 5 bases short, with 11 bases between. The CDR3 has 14 residues. Germline values: CDR1 SGHDT, CDR2 YYEEEE. The specimen comprised PBMCs, sampled from a glioma patient whose treatment included an IDH1 peptide vaccine. The TCR comes from a woman between 18 and 29 years old with glioma. The rearrangement uses TRBV5-6 and TRBJ2-1; TRBD2 is a possible D gene (5 bases). CDR3 coding DNA: TGTGCCAGCAGCTTAAGCGGTTCAGACAATGAGCAGTTCTTC. Translation gives CASSLSGSDNEQFF.